This T cell receptor beta chain was obtained from a study of T cell repertoires in cytomegalovirus infection. Study at large: Matching HLA type, along with CMV infection, was indicated by public TCR beta signatures.

TCRdb re-analysed the reads in MiXCR, keeping a single row per CDR3 protein. The data hold about 920,000 distinct CDR3 sequences, with roughly 31% observed a single time. This CDR3 contains 11 residues. V lost 5 bases and J 9 bases, leaving 8 bases between the germline ends. Only a few counts were recorded for this clonotype. Its antigen is still unknown. The rearrangement links TRBV12-3 or TRBV12-4 to TRBJ2-1, with D possibly TRBD2 on 6 matching bases. This clonotype originated in a human donor in good health (CMV status not recorded). Some clones in this sample may be carry-over from other donors' samples. Sequencing was performed on cultured CD8+ T cells from PBMCs, taken from culture after CMV antigen stimulation. This CDR3 is CASSHGSEQFF. The CDR3 DNA follows: TGTGCCAGCAGTCACGGGAGTGAGCAGTTCTTC.